This T cell receptor (beta chain) was sequenced in a study of blood T cell repertoires in COVID-19. Background on the study: T cells, B-cell-depleted T cells, or PBMCs supplied cDNA or gDNA.

CDR3 size: 15 residues. The V gene's germline CDR1 is SNHLY and CDR2 FYNNEI. Between the trimmed V and J ends, which lost 1 base and 0 bases, there was a span of 10 bases. As originally analysed: Amplification with reference gene primers provided the estimates of nucleated cell counts. Produced via immunoSEQ multiplex PCR; TCRdb's table is partial and in-frame only. The DNA was the basis for D and trimming; V, J and clone size are from that table. The table has 55,000 to 75,000 clones, roughly 81% seen once; the top ten hold 9.2%. This receptor was obtained from a human donor in a cohort sampled during active COVID-19. Source material: peripheral blood. J is TRBJ2-7 and V is TRBV2, with D possibly being TRBD2 (5 bases). Here the CDR3 reads CASSEEGGSSYEQYF. DNA of the CDR3: TGTGCCAGCAGTGAAGAAGGTGGGAGCTCCTACGAGCAGTACTTC.